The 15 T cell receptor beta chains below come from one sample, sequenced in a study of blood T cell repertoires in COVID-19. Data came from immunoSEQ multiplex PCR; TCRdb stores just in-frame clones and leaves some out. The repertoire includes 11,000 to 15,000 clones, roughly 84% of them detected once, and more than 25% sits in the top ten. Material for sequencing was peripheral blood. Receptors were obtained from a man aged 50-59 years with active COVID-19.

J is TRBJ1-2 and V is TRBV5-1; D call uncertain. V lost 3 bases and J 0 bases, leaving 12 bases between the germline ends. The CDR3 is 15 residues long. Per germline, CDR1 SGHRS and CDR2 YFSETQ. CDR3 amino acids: CASSWLAGTNYGYTF. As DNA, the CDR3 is TGCGCCAGCAGCTGGTTGGCGGGGACTAACTATGGCTACACCTTC.

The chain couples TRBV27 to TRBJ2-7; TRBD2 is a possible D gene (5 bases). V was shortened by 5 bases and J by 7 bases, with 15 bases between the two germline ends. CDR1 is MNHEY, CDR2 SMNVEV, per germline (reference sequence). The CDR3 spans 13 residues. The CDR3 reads CASSPRPGGEQYF. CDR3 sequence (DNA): TGTGCCAGCAGTCCACGCCCAGGAGGAGAGCAGTACTTC.

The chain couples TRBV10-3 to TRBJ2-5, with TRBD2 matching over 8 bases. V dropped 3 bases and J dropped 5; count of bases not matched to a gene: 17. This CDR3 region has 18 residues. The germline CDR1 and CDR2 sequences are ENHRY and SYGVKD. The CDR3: CAISDPPAGDQRGETQYF. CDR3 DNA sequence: TGTGCCATCAGTGATCCCCCAGCGGGGGACCAAAGAGGGGAGACCCAGTACTTC.

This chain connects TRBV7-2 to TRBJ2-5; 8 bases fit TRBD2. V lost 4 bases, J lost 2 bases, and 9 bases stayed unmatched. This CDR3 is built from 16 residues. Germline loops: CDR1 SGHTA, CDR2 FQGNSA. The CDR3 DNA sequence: TGTGCCAGCAGCTCGAGAGGACTAGCACTACAAGAGACCCAGTACTTC. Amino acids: CASSSRGLALQETQYF.

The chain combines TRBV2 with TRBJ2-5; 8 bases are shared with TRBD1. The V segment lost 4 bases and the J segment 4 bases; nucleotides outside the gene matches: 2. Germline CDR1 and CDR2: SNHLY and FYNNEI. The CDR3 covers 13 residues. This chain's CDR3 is CASSGTGTETQYF. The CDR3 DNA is TGTGCCAGCAGTGGGACAGGGACAGAGACCCAGTACTTC.

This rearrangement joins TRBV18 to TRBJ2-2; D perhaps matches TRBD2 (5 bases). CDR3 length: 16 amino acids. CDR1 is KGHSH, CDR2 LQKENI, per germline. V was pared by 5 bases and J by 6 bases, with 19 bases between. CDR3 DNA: TGTGCCAGCTCAGAGGAGGTGCCGGGAATGCCCGGGGAGCTGTTTTTT. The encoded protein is CASSEEVPGMPGELFF.

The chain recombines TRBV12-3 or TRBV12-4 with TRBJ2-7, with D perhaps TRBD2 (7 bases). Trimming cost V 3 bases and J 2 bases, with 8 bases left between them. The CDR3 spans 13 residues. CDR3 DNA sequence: TGTGCCAGCAGTTTCGGGGGGCCCTACGAGCAGTACTTC. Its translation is CASSFGGPYEQYF.

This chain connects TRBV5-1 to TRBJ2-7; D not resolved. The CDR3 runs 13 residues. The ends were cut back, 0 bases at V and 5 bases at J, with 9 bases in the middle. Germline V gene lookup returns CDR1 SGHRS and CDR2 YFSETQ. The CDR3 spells CASSLAGGNEQYF. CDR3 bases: TGCGCCAGCAGCTTGGCCGGCGGCAACGAGCAGTACTTC. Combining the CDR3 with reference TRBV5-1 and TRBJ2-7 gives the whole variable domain KAGVTQTPRYLIKTRGQQVTLSCSPISGHRSVSWYQQTPGQGLQFLFEYFSETQRNKGNFPGRFSGRQFSNSRSEMNVSTLELGDSALYLCASSLAGGNEQYFGPGTRLTVT.

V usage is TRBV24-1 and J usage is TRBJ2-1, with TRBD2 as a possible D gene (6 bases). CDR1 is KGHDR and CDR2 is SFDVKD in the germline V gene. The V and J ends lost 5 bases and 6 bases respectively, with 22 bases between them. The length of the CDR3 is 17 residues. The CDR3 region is CATSVGAEGPNINEQFF. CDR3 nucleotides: TGTGCCACCAGTGTTGGGGCGGAGGGGCCCAATATCAATGAGCAGTTCTTC.

CDR3 coding DNA: TGTGCCAGTAGTATCTATCGGGGGTCGGATCAGCCCCAGCATTTT. Protein: CASSIYRGSDQPQHF. The chain joins TRBV19 to TRBJ1-5, with a weak D call TRBD1 (5 bases). Germline values: CDR1 LNHDA, CDR2 SQIVND (reference sequence). This CDR3 has 15 amino acids. Trimming cost V 3 bases and J 5 bases, with 14 bases left between them.

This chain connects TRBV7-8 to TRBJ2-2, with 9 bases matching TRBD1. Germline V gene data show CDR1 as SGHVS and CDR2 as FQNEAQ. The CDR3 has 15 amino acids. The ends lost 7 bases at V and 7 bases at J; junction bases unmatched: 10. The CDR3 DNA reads TGTGCCAGCACCCAGGGGGACAGGGTCCTCGGGGAGCTGTTTTTT. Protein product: CASTQGDRVLGELFF.

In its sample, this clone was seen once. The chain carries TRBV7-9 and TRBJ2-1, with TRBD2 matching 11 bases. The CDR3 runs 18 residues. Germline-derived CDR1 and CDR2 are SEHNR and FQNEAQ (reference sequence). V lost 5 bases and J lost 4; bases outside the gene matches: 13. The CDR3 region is CASSPSLAGEGAYNEQFF. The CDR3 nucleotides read TGTGCCAGCAGCCCCTCACTAGCGGGAGAGGGTGCGTACAATGAGCAGTTCTTC.

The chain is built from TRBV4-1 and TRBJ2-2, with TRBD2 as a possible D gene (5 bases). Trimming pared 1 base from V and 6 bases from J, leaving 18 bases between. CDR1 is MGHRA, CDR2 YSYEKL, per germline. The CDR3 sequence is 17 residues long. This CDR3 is CASSQVPTPGRSGELFF. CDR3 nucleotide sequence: TGCGCCAGCAGCCAAGTCCCCACCCCGGGAAGGTCCGGGGAGCTGTTTTTT.

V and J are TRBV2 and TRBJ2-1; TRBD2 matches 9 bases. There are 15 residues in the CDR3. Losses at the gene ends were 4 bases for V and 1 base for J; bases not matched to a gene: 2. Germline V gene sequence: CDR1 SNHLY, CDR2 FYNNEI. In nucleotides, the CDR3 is TGTGCCAGCAGTGGGGCGGGAGGGTCCTACAATGAGCAGTTCTTC. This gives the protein CASSGAGGSYNEQFF.

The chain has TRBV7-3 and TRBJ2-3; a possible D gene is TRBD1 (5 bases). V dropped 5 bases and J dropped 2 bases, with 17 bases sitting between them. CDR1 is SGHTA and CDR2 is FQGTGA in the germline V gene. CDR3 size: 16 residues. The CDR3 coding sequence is TGTGCCAGCAGCCCCAGGGCCCGTGAACTCACAGATACGCAGTATTTT. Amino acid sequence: CASSPRARELTDTQYF. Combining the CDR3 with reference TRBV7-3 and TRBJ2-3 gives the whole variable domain GAGVSQTPSNKVTEKGKYVELRCDPISGHTALYWYRQSLGQGPEFLIYFQGTGAADDSGLPNDRFFAVRPEGSVSTLKIQRTERGDSAVYLCASSPRARELTDTQYFGPGTRLTVL.